The T cell receptor (beta chain) under discussion was sequenced for a study of tumor-infiltrating lymphocytes in primary liver carcinoma (TCRdb year 2017). As for the study more broadly: Between late 2015 and March 2016, 5 or 6 patients in China with histopathologically diagnosed primary liver carcinoma had their tumors surgically resected. Technical replicate repertoires showed high reproducibility, with mean shared-clone rates near 0.89 and correlation coefficients above 0.98. TCRbeta repertoire sequencing covered about 35 specimens from 5 patients: 25 tumor regions, 5 adjacent noncancerous liver tissues and 5 peripheral blood samples. The five patients had tumors staged T1-T3 N0M0, with maximum diameters ranging from about 4 to 10 cm. Of the five patients, three men and two women aged 30 to 69 years, four had hepatocellular carcinoma and one had combined HCC and intrahepatic cholangiocarcinoma. For each liver tumor, the study sampled five regions along with adjacent normal tissue and blood, and applied TCRbeta repertoire sequencing, expression microarrays and whole-exome sequencing. Each sample produced roughly 3.65 to 7.5 million productive TCRbeta reads, and read depth showed no significant difference between tissue types.

A note on this clonotype: The antigen this receptor binds is unknown. Given a much more abundant clone one base away, this may be a read error.

The V and J ends are trimmed by 6 bases and 4 bases, leaving 15 bases between them. CDR1 and CDR2 were assigned from the germline V gene as MNHNS and SASEGT. The CDR3, cysteine through phenylalanine, is 14 amino acids long. The read is trimmed to its CDR3 DNA, 42 bases read in frame from base 1. RNA from unsorted whole blood was extracted with TRIzol reagent, and germline DNA was obtained with the DNeasy Blood & Tissue kit. At the time of sampling, the patients had chronic HBV infection and had not received any treatment. Around 4 milliliters of peripheral blood were collected into K2EDTA tubes before surgery. A constant-region primer and ProtoScript II reverse transcriptase were used to reverse-transcribe TCRbeta-specific cDNA from 500 ng total RNA. Construction of the TCRbeta libraries relied on three nested rounds of multiplex PCR, following a slightly modified ARM-PCR procedure. Each of the first two PCR rounds ran for around 10 cycles using multiplex TRBV1-TRBV30 forward primers together with a Cbeta reverse primer. Sample barcodes and Illumina adapters were added in a final 25-cycle PCR using Deep VentR polymerase. Before sequencing, amplicons between 200 and 500 bp were purified from gel using a QIAquick gel extraction kit. TCRbeta amplicons were sequenced on an Illumina HiSeq 2500 with 250-bp paired-end reads. The paper's data handling went like this. Trimmomatic v0.33 was used to quality-trim the reads, and FLASH v1.2.11 was used to merge paired reads so that full CDR3 sequences could be recovered. V, D and J germline segments were assigned to the rearranged TCRbeta sequences by MiGEC v1.2.1b. Clonotype statistics and Shannon-Wiener diversity indices were calculated with VDJtools v1.0.0. Except for diversity analysis, only each sample's 250 most abundant clonotypes were used in subsequent analyses to reduce sampling bias. Using fastp trimming at Q25 and MiXCR clonotype assembly, TCRdb reanalyzed the public sequencing data and kept in-frame beta chains. Duplicate CDR3 protein sequences are folded into a single record with the most common DNA and genes. The V and J calls were not made by the authors but by TCRdb's processing. The sample yields approximately 300,000 distinct CDR3 sequences; about 60% were counted once. The top ten clones comprise roughly 8.6% of the sample.

Points the paper makes about the study in general: Since the samples were bulk and unsorted, there was no way to compare CD4+ and CD8+ T cell repertoires. Repertoire overlap was higher between tumor regions (mean about 36%) than tumor-adjacent (approximately 17%) or tumor-blood (about 15%) pairs, consistent with antigen-driven expansion. Only the TCR beta chain was sequenced, so true repertoire diversity is likely underestimated because unpaired alpha chains were not captured. The study included only four or five patients, and the authors note findings should be validated in a larger study. Compared with blood, tumors had a significantly larger share of the repertoire taken up by the top 250 clones (p = 0.039).

This sequence originates from a middle-aged man with primary liver carcinoma and hepatitis B virus infection. The source material was peripheral blood. This chain is built from TRBV6-1 and TRBJ1-1; the D gene identity is not certain. CDR3 region: CASSLWGKGTEAFF. The DNA sequence follows: TGTGCCAGCAGCCTATGGGGAAAGGGCACTGAAGCTTTCTTT.